A selection of T cell receptor beta chains follows, all from one sample in a study of blood T cell repertoires in COVID-19. TCRdb keeps only in-frame clones here, not all; method: immunoSEQ multiplex PCR. Of approximately 280,000 clones in the sample, about 88% are singletons; the top ten hold roughly 1.5%. Sequenced: peripheral blood. These TCRs come from a human donor with COVID-19, enrolled during active disease. The donor label of this sample is uncertain. Each CDR3 is given with its conserved first and last residue. The D gene is left open where the match is weak. The size of a clone is reported for some rows only, either as once, few or many, or as a class for expanded clones.

abundance,j_gene,v_gene,d_gene,CDR3aa,CDR3nt
NA,TRBJ2-3,TRBV14,TRBD1,CASRRTGGGDTQYF,TGTGCCAGCAGACGGACAGGGGGCGGAGATACGCAGTATTTT
NA,TRBJ1-4,TRBV6-1,NA,CASSETWGRPNEKLFF,TGTGCCAGCAGTGAAACCTGGGGCAGACCTAATGAAAAACTGTTTTTT
NA,TRBJ2-5,TRBV24-1,TRBD1,CATSDPSGTGDKETQYF,TGTGCCACCAGTGATCCCTCCGGGACAGGGGATAAAGAGACCCAGTACTTC
NA,TRBJ1-5,TRBV19,NA,CASSIQGREQPQHF,TGTGCCAGTAGTATTCAGGGAAGAGAGCAGCCCCAGCATTTT
NA,TRBJ1-6,TRBV7-9,NA,CASSLTGKNSPLHF,TGTGCCAGCAGCTTAACAGGGAAGAATTCACCCCTCCACTTT
NA,TRBJ2-1,TRBV7-9,TRBD1,CASSAGGTVTNEQFF,TGTGCCAGCAGCGCCGGTGGGACAGTGACCAATGAGCAGTTCTTC
once,TRBJ2-3,TRBV7-2,NA,CASSLDRRTDTQYF,TGTGCCAGCAGCTTAGATAGAAGAACAGATACGCAGTATTTT
NA,TRBJ1-5,TRBV6-5,NA,CASSSGQPQHF,TGTGCCAGCAGCTCTGGCCAGCCCCAGCATTTT
few,TRBJ2-5,TRBV18,TRBD1,CASSNTGGRETQYF,TGTGCCAGCTCAAATACAGGGGGGAGAGAGACCCAGTACTTC
NA,TRBJ2-6,TRBV27,NA,CASRGAGAGANVLTF,TGTGCCAGCAGGGGGGCAGGGGCTGGGGCCAACGTCCTGACTTTC
few,TRBJ1-6,TRBV14,TRBD1,CASSLGTGAWPLHF,TGTGCCAGCAGCCTAGGGACAGGGGCTTGGCCCCTCCACTTT
NA,TRBJ2-2,TRBV3-1/TRBV3-2,TRBD1,CASSQDRDRGETGELFF,TGTGCCAGCAGCCAAGATCGCGACAGGGGGGAAACCGGGGAGCTGTTTTTT
NA,TRBJ2-1,TRBV9,TRBD2,CASSPTAGVGNEQFF,TGTGCCAGCAGCCCGACGGCGGGAGTAGGCAATGAGCAGTTCTTC
once,TRBJ2-3,TRBV7-9,TRBD2,CASSASGRGDTQYF,TGTGCCAGCAGCGCCAGCGGGAGGGGGGATACGCAGTATTTT
NA,TRBJ1-2,TRBV28,TRBD1,CASSLTGGYYGYTF,TGTGCCAGCAGTTTAACAGGGGGATATTATGGCTACACCTTC
NA,TRBJ2-2,TRBV25-1,NA,CASSPRTFGELFF,TGTGCCAGCAGTCCGCGGACTTTCGGGGAGCTGTTTTTT
NA,TRBJ1-2,TRBV14,NA,CASSQGTGPFLAIF,TGTGCCAGCAGCCAAGGTACAGGACCATTTCTGGCCATCTTC
once,TRBJ2-1,TRBV6-6,TRBD1,CASELGQGANEQFF,TGTGCCAGCGAATTGGGACAGGGGGCCAATGAGCAGTTCTTC
once,TRBJ2-5,TRBV3-1/TRBV3-2,TRBD1,CASSQQRDSQETQYF,TGTGCCAGCAGCCAACAACGGGACAGCCAAGAGACCCAGTACTTC
NA,TRBJ2-2,TRBV7-3,NA,CASSQDRGTNTGELFF,TGTGCCAGCAGCCAAGACCGGGGGACGAACACCGGGGAGCTGTTTTTT
NA,TRBJ2-5,TRBV12-3/TRBV12-4,NA,CASSPVQETQYF,TGTGCCAGCAGTCCCGTCCAGGAGACCCAGTACTTC
NA,TRBJ2-1,TRBV29-1,NA,CSVELYNEQFF,TGCAGCGTTGAACTATACAATGAGCAGTTCTTC
NA,TRBJ1-2,TRBV25-1,NA,CASRNTAGIDYGYTF,TGTGCCAGCAGAAATACTGCGGGGATTGACTATGGCTACACCTTC
NA,TRBJ1-6,TRBV5-1,NA,CASSPFGVGDSPLHF,TGCGCCAGCAGCCCTTTCGGGGTCGGTGATTCACCCCTCCACTTT
NA,TRBJ2-2,TRBV10-2,NA,CASGAIGTGELFF,TGCGCCAGCGGGGCGATTGGTACCGGGGAGCTGTTTTTT
NA,TRBJ2-7,TRBV5-6,NA,CASSIDRTHEQYF,TGTGCCAGCAGCATTGACAGAACCCACGAGCAGTACTTC
NA,TRBJ2-7,TRBV5-4,TRBD2,CASSLGLAGSYEQYF,TGTGCCAGCAGCTTAGGACTAGCGGGCAGCTACGAGCAGTACTTC
NA,TRBJ1-2,TRBV5-1,NA,CASSLPGRQDGYTF,TGCGCCAGCAGCTTGCCAGGGCGGCAGGATGGCTACACCTTC
once,TRBJ2-2,TRBV27,TRBD1,CASSSHTRYRGENTGELFF,TGTGCCAGCAGTTCACATACGCGATACAGGGGCGAGAACACCGGGGAGCTGTTTTTT
NA,TRBJ2-5,TRBV3-1/TRBV3-2,NA,CASSQGGTSAQYF,TGTGCCAGCAGCCAAGGCGGGACGTCGGCCCAGTACTTC
NA,TRBJ2-3,TRBV19,NA,CASSNPRDKSTDTQYF,TGTGCCAGTAGTAACCCTCGGGACAAGAGCACAGATACGCAGTATTTT
NA,TRBJ1-6,TRBV18,TRBD1,CASSPEGAESPLHF,TGTGCCAGCTCACCGGAGGGGGCGGAATCACCCCTCCACTTT
NA,TRBJ1-5,TRBV30,TRBD1,CACRQGENQPQHF,TGTGCCTGCAGACAGGGAGAGAATCAGCCCCAGCATTTT
NA,TRBJ2-1,TRBV3-1/TRBV3-2,NA,CASSPSNGINNEQFF,TGTGCCAGCAGCCCCTCCAACGGGATAAACAATGAGCAGTTCTTC
NA,TRBJ1-1,TRBV30,TRBD1,CAWSVDRGRTEAFF,TGTGCCTGGAGCGTTGACAGGGGGCGGACTGAAGCTTTCTTT
NA,TRBJ1-1,TRBV4-3,TRBD1,CASSRGQGGTEAFF,TGCGCCAGCAGCCGAGGACAGGGAGGCACTGAAGCTTTCTTT
few,TRBJ1-5,TRBV7-9,TRBD1,CASSPGTGGQPQHF,TGTGCCAGCAGCCCCGGGACAGGAGGTCAGCCCCAGCATTTT
NA,TRBJ2-7,TRBV30,NA,CAWNPDRGGFYEQYF,TGTGCCTGGAACCCCGACAGGGGAGGGTTCTACGAGCAGTACTTC
NA,TRBJ1-2,TRBV7-9,NA,CASSLVQAVYGYTF,TGTGCCAGCAGCTTAGTTCAGGCCGTCTATGGCTACACCTTC
few,TRBJ1-2,TRBV19,TRBD1,CASSILGQGNYGYTF,TGTGCCAGTAGTATATTGGGACAGGGGAACTATGGCTACACCTTC
NA,TRBJ2-2,TRBV9,NA,CASSVAGMGLGGHTGELFF,TGTGCCAGCAGCGTAGCGGGTATGGGGCTCGGAGGGCACACCGGGGAGCTGTTTTTT
NA,TRBJ1-6,TRBV9,NA,CASSVGGRDESPLHF,TGTGCCAGCAGCGTAGGCGGCAGGGATGAGAGTCCCCTCCACTTT
NA,TRBJ2-3,TRBV7-7,NA,CASSLDAGNTDTQYF,TGTGCTAGCAGCTTAGACGCGGGGAACACAGATACGCAGTATTTT
NA,TRBJ2-7,TRBV6-5,NA,CATAYRGEGYEQYF,TGTGCCACCGCGTATCGGGGAGAAGGATACGAGCAGTACTTC
NA,TRBJ2-7,TRBV10-3,NA,CASITSTGTSYEQYF,TGTGCTTCCATCACTTCCACAGGTACTTCCTACGAGCAGTACTTC
NA,TRBJ1-4,TRBV10-3,TRBD1,CAISEGQDNEKLFF,TGTGCCATCAGTGAAGGACAGGACAATGAAAAACTGTTTTTT
NA,TRBJ2-5,TRBV30,TRBD2,CACPLAGQETQYF,TGTGCCTGTCCGCTAGCGGGCCAAGAGACCCAGTACTTC
NA,TRBJ2-7,TRBV3-1/TRBV3-2,TRBD2,CASSQASGRAYEQYF,TGTGCCAGCAGCCAGGCTAGCGGGAGGGCGTACGAGCAGTACTTC
NA,TRBJ1-2,TRBV19,NA,CASMATPRGGYTF,TGTGCCAGCATGGCGACCCCCAGAGGGGGCTACACCTTC
NA,TRBJ1-1,TRBV6-4,NA,CASRREVNTEAFF,TGTGCCAGCAGAAGAGAGGTAAACACTGAAGCTTTCTTT
NA,TRBJ2-1,TRBV9,TRBD1,CASSVGTGGFDEQFF,TGTGCCAGCAGCGTAGGGACAGGGGGTTTCGATGAGCAGTTCTTC
NA,TRBJ2-6,TRBV28,NA,CASSPMQQGKDNVLTF,TGTGCCAGCAGTCCCATGCAACAGGGTAAAGACAACGTCCTGACTTTC
once,TRBJ1-4,TRBV9,NA,CASSPWGQGEKLFF,TGTGCCAGCAGCCCCTGGGGTCAGGGTGAAAAACTGTTTTTT
NA,TRBJ2-5,TRBV6-1,TRBD2,CASSGLRLAGPETQYF,TGTGCCAGCAGTGGGCTTAGACTAGCGGGTCCTGAGACCCAGTACTTC
NA,TRBJ1-2,TRBV2,NA,CASNRDGEDTF,TGTGCCAGCAACCGGGATGGTGAAGACACCTTC